The entry below gives a single TCR beta chain sequence along with its context. No antigen is known for it. This sample was included in a study of cytomegalovirus exposure and HLA in healthy donors. Study results and limitations: Reported results showed that the classifier diagnosed cytomegalovirus status with high specificity and sensitivity.

Whereas donors were nominally healthy upon sampling, unrecorded immune exposures were probable. The PCR employed 60 Vbeta primers together with 13 Jbeta primers. Method: immunoSEQ multiplex PCR; TCRdb's copy keeps in-frame clones and lacks some. This sample has 98,000 or so clones, with about 70% found just once. Germline V gives CDR1 LNHDA, CDR2 SQIVND (reference sequence). This CDR3 spans 14 amino acids. Trimming stripped 5 bases from V and 9 bases from J, with 19 bases between. J is TRBJ1-2 and V is TRBV19; a weak D match, TRBD1 (5 bases). The clonotype was recovered from a human donor in good health. Material: PBMCs. The CDR3 DNA reads TGTGCCAGTAGTCCGGCGGCAGGGCCTCTTAGCTACACCTTC. The encoded protein is CASSPAAGPLSYTF.